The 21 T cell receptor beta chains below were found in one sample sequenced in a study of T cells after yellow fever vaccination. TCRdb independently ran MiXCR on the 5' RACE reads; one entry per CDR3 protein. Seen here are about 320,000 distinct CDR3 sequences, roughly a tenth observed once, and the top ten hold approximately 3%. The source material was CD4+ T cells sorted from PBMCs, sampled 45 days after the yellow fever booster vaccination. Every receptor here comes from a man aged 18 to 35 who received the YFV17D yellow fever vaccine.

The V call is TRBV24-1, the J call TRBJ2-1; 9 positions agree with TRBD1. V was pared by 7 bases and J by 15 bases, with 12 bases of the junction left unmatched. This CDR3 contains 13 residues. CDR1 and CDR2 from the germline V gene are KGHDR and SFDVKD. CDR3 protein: CATSPQGAPPTFF. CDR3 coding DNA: TGTGCCACCAGCCCACAGGGGGCTCCCCCCACGTTCTTC.

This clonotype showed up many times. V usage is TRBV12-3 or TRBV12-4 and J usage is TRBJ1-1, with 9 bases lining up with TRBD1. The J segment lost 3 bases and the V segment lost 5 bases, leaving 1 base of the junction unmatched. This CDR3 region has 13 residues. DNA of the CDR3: TGTGCCAGCAGTCGGACAGGGGACACTGAAGCTTTCTTT. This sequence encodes CASSRTGDTEAFF.

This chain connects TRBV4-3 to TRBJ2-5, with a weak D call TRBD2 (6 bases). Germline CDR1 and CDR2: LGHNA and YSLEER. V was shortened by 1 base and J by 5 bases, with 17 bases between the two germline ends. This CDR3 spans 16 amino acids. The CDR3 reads CASSQGVNLAGETQYF. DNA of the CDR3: TGCGCCAGCAGCCAAGGAGTGAACCTGGCGGGGGAGACCCAGTACTTC.

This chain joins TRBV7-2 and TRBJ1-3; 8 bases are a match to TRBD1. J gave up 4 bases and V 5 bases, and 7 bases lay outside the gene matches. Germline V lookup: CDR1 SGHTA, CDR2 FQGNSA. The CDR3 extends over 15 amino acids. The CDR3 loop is CASSAARGHGNTIYF. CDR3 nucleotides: TGTGCCAGCAGCGCAGCCAGGGGGCACGGAAACACCATATATTTT.

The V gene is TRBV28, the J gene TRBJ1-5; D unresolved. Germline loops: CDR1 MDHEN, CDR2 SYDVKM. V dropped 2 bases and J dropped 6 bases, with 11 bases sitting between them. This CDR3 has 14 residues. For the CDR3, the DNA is TGTGCCAGCAGTTTAAGCGTGGGTATTCAGCCCCAGCATTTT. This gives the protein CASSLSVGIQPQHF. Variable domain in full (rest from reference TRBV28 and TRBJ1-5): DVKVTQSSRYLVKRTGEKVFLECVQDMDHENMFWYRQDPGLGLRLIYFSYDVKMKEKGDIPEGYSVSREKKERFSLILESASTNQTSMYLCASSLSVGIQPQHFGDGTRLSIL.

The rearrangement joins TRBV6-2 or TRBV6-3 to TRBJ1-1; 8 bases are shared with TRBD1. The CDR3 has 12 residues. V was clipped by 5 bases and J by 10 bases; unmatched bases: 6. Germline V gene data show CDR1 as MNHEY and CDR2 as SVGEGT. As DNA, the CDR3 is TGTGCCAGCAGTCCGACCGACAGGGGAGCTTTCTTT. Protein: CASSPTDRGAFF.

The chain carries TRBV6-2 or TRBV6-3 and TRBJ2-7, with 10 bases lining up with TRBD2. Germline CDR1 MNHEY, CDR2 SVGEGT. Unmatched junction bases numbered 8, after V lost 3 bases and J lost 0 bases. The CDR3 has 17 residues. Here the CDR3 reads CASSYYLAGESSYEQYF. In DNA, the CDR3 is TGTGCCAGCAGTTATTACCTAGCGGGGGAGAGCTCCTACGAGCAGTACTTC.

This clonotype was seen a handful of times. The CDR3 is CASSEGPSGHEQFF. CDR3 bases: TGTGCCAGCAGCGAGGGCCCTAGCGGGCATGAGCAGTTCTTC. The chain links TRBV25-1 to TRBJ2-1; 8 nucleotides match TRBD2. V shed 6 bases, J shed 8 bases, and the junction held 9 bases outside the gene matches. The CDR3 has 14 amino acids. Germline CDR1 MGHDK, CDR2 SYGVNS. Full variable domain (missing parts from reference TRBV25-1 and TRBJ2-1): EADIYQTPRYLVIGTGKKITLECSQTMGHDKMYWYQQDPGMELHLIHYSYGVNSTEKGDLSSESTVSRIRTEHFPLTLESARPSHTSQYLCASSEGPSGHEQFFGPGTRLTVL.

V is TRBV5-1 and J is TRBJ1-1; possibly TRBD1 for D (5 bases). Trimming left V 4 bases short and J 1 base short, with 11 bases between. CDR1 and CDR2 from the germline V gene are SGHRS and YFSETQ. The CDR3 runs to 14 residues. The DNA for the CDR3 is TGCGCCAGCAGCGGCGGGACGGCGAACACTGAAGCTTTCTTT. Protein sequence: CASSGGTANTEAFF.

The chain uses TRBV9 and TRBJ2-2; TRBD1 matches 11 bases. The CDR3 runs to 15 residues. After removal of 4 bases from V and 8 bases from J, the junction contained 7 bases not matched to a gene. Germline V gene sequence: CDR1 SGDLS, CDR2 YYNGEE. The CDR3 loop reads CASSLRTGGEGELFF. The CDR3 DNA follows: TGTGCCAGCAGCCTACGGACAGGGGGCGAAGGGGAGCTGTTTTTT. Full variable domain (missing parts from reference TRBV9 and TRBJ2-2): DSGVTQTPKHLITATGQRVTLRCSPRSGDLSVYWYQQSLDQGLQFLIQYYNGEERAKGNILERFSAQQFPDLHSELNLSSLELGDSALYFCASSLRTGGEGELFFGEGSRLTVL.

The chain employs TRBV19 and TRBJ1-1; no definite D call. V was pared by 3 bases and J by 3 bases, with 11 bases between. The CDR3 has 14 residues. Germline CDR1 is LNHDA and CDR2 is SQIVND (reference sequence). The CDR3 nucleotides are TGTGCCAGTAGTATCCACACTGGGGACACTGAAGCTTTCTTT. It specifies CASSIHTGDTEAFF. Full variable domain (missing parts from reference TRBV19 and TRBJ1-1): DGGITQSPKYLFRKEGQNVTLSCEQNLNHDAMYWYRQDPGQGLRLIYYSQIVNDFQKGDIAEGYSVSREKKESFPLTVTSAQKNPTAFYLCASSIHTGDTEAFFGQGTRLTVV.

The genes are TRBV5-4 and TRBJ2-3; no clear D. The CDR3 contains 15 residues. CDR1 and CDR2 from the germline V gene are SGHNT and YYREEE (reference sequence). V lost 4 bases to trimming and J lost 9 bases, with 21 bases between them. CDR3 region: CASSTGGRAEGTQYF. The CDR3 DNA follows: TGTGCCAGCAGCACGGGTGGTAGGGCCGAAGGCACGCAGTATTTT.

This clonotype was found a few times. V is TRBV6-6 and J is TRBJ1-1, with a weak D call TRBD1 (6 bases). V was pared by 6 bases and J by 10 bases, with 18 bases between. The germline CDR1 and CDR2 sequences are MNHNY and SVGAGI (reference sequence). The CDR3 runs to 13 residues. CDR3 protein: CASSLGQWGAAFF. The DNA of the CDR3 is TGTGCCAGCAGCCTCGGACAGTGGGGAGCAGCTTTCTTT.

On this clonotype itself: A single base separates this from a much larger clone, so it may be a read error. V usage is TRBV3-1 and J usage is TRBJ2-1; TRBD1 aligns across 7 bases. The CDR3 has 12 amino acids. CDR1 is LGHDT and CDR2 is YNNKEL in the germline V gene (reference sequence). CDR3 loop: CARSQQGNEQFF. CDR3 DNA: TGTGCCAGAAGCCAACAGGGGAATGAGCAGTTCTTC.

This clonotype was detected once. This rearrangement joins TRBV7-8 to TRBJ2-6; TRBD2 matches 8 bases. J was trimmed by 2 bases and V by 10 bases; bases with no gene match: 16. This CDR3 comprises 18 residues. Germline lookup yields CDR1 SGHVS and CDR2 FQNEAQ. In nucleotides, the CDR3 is TGTGCCATAATGCGCTTTGTAAAGCGGGAGCCTGGGGCCAACGTCCTGACTTTC. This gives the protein CAIMRFVKREPGANVLTF.

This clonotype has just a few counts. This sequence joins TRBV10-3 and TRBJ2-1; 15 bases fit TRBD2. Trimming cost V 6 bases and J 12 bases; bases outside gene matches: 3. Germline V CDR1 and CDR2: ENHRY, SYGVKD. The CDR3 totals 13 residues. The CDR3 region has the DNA TGTGCCATCAGCCCGGGACTAGCGGGGGGGCAGTTCTTC. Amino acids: CAISPGLAGGQFF.

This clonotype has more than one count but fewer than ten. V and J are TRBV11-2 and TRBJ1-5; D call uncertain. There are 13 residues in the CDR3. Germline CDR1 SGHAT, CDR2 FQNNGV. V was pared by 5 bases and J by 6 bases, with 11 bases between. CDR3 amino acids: CASSEGRGQPQHF. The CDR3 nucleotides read TGTGCCAGCAGCGAGGGAAGAGGTCAGCCCCAGCATTTT.

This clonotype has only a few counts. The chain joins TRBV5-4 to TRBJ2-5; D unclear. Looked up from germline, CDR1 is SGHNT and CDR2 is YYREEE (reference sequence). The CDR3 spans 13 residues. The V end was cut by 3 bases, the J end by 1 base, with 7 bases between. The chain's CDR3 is CASSSKIQETQYF. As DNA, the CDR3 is TGTGCCAGCAGCTCAAAAATCCAAGAGACCCAGTACTTC.

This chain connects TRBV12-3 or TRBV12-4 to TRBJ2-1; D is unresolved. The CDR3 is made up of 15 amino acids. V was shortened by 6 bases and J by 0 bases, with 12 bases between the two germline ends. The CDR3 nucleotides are TGTGCCAGCAGCCCCAGACCGGTCTCCTACAATGAGCAGTTCTTC. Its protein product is CASSPRPVSYNEQFF.

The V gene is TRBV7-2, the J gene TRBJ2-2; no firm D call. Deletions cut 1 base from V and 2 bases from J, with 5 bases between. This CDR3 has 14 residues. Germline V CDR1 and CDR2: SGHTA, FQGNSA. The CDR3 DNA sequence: TGTGCCAGCAGCTTAGTCTACAACACCGGGGAGCTGTTTTTT. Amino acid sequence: CASSLVYNTGELFF.

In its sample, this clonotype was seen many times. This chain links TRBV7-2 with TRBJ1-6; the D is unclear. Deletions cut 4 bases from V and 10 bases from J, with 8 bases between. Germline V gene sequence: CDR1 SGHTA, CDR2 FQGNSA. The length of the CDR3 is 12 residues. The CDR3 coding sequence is TGTGCCAGCAGCTCTGACTACTCACCCCTCCACTTT. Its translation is CASSSDYSPLHF.